This entry features one TCR beta chain sequence. Its antigen is still unknown. CDR1 and CDR2 from the germline V gene are SGHTA and FQGNSA. The V end lost 1 base, the J end lost 0 bases, and 10 bases lay between the germline ends. CDR3 length: 16 amino acids. These data belong to a study of shared clonotypes between healthy human individuals. Study-level results: Across subsets, estimated richness was generally greater for naive than for memory populations.

The authors ran the assay at deep level. Clones were read by immunoSEQ multiplex PCR, and TCRdb kept only the in-frame ones, dropping some. The table includes millions of clones, 95% detected once. The rearrangement uses TRBV7-2 and TRBJ1-5, with a possible D match to TRBD1 (5 bases). The sequence was obtained from a man between 18 and 29 years old in good health. Sample: naive CD4+ T cells sorted from blood. Subset of the sample: CD45RA+ positively selected. The chain's CDR3 is CASSLVGAGSNQPQHF. The CDR3 bases are TGTGCCAGCAGCTTAGTTGGGGCCGGTAGCAATCAGCCCCAGCATTTT.